Following are 20 T cell receptor beta chains from one sample sequenced in a study of cytomegalovirus exposure and HLA in healthy donors. Sequencing was performed with immunoSEQ multiplex PCR; in TCRdb, only in-frame clones are kept and a portion is missing. The table has about 220,000 clones, about 89% seen once. The sequencing sample was made of PBMCs. The receptors shown here come from a woman between 18 and 29 years old in good health and CMV-seronegative.

The V call is TRBV5-1, the J call TRBJ2-3; perhaps TRBD1 as D (5 bases). CDR1 and CDR2 from the germline V gene are SGHRS and YFSETQ. The CDR3 has 16 residues. Trimming shortened V by 5 bases and J by 1 base, and 17 bases separated the two germline ends. The CDR3 bases are TGCGCCAGCAGGGCTCATAGGGGATCGGGCACAGATACGCAGTATTTT. Translated, it gives CASRAHRGSGTDTQYF. Complete variable domain (other parts from reference TRBV5-1 and TRBJ2-3): KAGVTQTPRYLIKTRGQQVTLSCSPISGHRSVSWYQQTPGQGLQFLFEYFSETQRNKGNFPGRFSGRQFSNSRSEMNVSTLELGDSALYLCASRAHRGSGTDTQYFGPGTRLTVL.

The chain is built from TRBV18 and TRBJ2-7; D is unclear. The CDR3 has 13 residues. Germline assignment: CDR1 KGHSH and CDR2 LQKENI. Trimming left V 1 base short and J 4 bases short, with 8 bases between. The CDR3 protein is CASSPRAEYEQYF. CDR3 sequence (DNA): TGTGCCAGCTCACCACGTGCGGAGTACGAGCAGTACTTC.

This clone was observed a single time. The rearrangement joins TRBV10-1 to TRBJ2-3, with 12 bases identical to TRBD2. The CDR3 contains 14 residues. J gave up 4 bases and V 6 bases, and 2 bases lay outside the gene matches. Germline values: CDR1 WNHNN, CDR2 SYGVQD (reference sequence). As DNA, the CDR3 is TGCGCCAGCAGCAGACTAGCGGGAGCAGATACGCAGTATTTT. It encodes CASSRLAGADTQYF.

V and J are TRBV19 and TRBJ1-1; the D is unclear. Germline values: CDR1 LNHDA, CDR2 SQIVND (reference sequence). CDR3 length equals 13 residues. The V gene lost 5 bases and the J gene lost 0 bases, with 7 bases spanning the gap. CDR3 DNA sequence: TGTGCCAGTAGTTGGGGAGTGAACACTGAAGCTTTCTTT. Its protein is CASSWGVNTEAFF.

V gene TRBV29-1 combines with J gene TRBJ1-2, with 8 nucleotides matching TRBD1. J was trimmed by 7 bases and V by 0 bases; bases with no gene match: 10. Germline V gene sequence: CDR1 SQVTM, CDR2 ANQGSEA. The length of the CDR3 is 15 residues. CDR3 amino acids: CSVEESRTGMRGYTF. Written as DNA, the CDR3 is TGCAGCGTTGAAGAGAGCCGGACAGGGATGCGTGGCTACACCTTC.

This chain joins TRBV10-3 and TRBJ2-7; TRBD2 might be the D (5 bases). Germline V CDR1 and CDR2: ENHRY, SYGVKD. The V end lost 0 bases, the J end lost 0 bases, and 12 bases lay between the germline ends. The CDR3 runs to 16 residues. Here the CDR3 DNA reads TGTGCCATCAGTGAGTCCCGGGAAGCGGTCTCCTACGAGCAGTACTTC. The encoded protein is CAISESREAVSYEQYF.

The gene calls are TRBV6-6 and TRBJ1-2; 9 bases are shared with TRBD1. This CDR3 has 13 amino acids. The V gene end was trimmed by 6 bases and the J gene end by 8 bases; junction bases not matched to a gene: 7. The germline gives CDR1 MNHNY, CDR2 SVGAGI (reference sequence). The CDR3 spells CASSRDRADGYTF. The CDR3 region has the DNA TGTGCCAGCAGCCGGGACAGGGCGGACGGCTACACCTTC.

The chain carries TRBV9 and TRBJ1-2; no reliable D call. CDR1 is SGDLS and CDR2 is YYNGEE in the germline V gene. V was cut by 0 bases and J by 4 bases, with 10 bases left in between. CDR3 size: 14 residues. CDR3 in amino acids: CASSVDADGYGYTF. Written as DNA, the CDR3 is TGTGCCAGCAGCGTAGACGCGGATGGCTATGGCTACACCTTC.

The count of this clone is one. This chain connects TRBV11-3 to TRBJ1-3, with a possible D match to TRBD1 (5 bases). Germline assignment: CDR1 SGHNT and CDR2 YENEEA. Trimming pared 5 bases from V and 1 base from J, leaving 12 bases between. The CDR3 totals 15 residues. CDR3 region: CASSIDSSSGNTIYF. The CDR3 coding sequence is TGTGCCAGCAGCATCGACAGTTCTTCTGGAAACACCATATATTTT.

The table lists this clone with a count of one. The gene calls are TRBV5-1 and TRBJ1-1; D unresolved. The germline gives CDR1 SGHRS, CDR2 YFSETQ. The CDR3 is made up of 14 amino acids. V was clipped by 0 bases and J by 1 base, with 7 bases between them. CDR3 residues: CASSLVQENTEAFF. CDR3 bases: TGCGCCAGCAGCTTGGTCCAGGAGAACACTGAAGCTTTCTTT.

The rearrangement uses TRBV19 and TRBJ1-5, with TRBD1 identical over 7 bases. This CDR3 has 16 residues. J gave up 4 bases and V 7 bases, and 13 bases lay outside the gene matches. Germline CDR1 and CDR2: LNHDA and SQIVND (reference sequence). The CDR3 spells CASMRTGLLANQPQHF. The CDR3 region has the DNA TGTGCCAGTATGAGGACAGGACTACTTGCGAATCAGCCCCAGCATTTT.

The CDR3 nucleotides read TGCGCCAGCCTCCAGGGGGTTGACAATGAGCAGTTCTTC. Its translation is CASLQGVDNEQFF. The chain recombines TRBV5-1 with TRBJ2-1; 7 bases line up with TRBD1. V was pared by 7 bases and J by 5 bases, with 6 bases of the junction left unmatched. The CDR3 has 13 residues. The germline CDR1 and CDR2 sequences are SGHRS and YFSETQ.

This clone was counted a single time. The rearrangement joins TRBV29-1 to TRBJ1-2, with D possibly matching TRBD1 (6 bases). Trimming left V 6 bases short and J 3 bases short, with 20 bases between. Per the germline V gene, CDR1 is SQVTM and CDR2 is ANQGSEA. This CDR3 has 15 amino acids. DNA of the CDR3: TGCAGCGTCTCCACCGCCATACAGGGATACTATGGCTACACCTTC. This translates into CSVSTAIQGYYGYTF.

The chain couples TRBV4-1 to TRBJ2-7; the D gene is possibly TRBD2 (6 bases). Per the germline V gene, CDR1 is MGHRA and CDR2 is YSYEKL. Between the trimmed V and J ends, which lost 0 bases and 5 bases, there was a span of 8 bases. The CDR3 is 13 residues long. CDR3 amino acids: CASSQDPGDEQYF. CDR3 coding DNA: TGCGCCAGCAGCCAAGATCCGGGGGACGAGCAGTACTTC.

The chain is built from TRBV6-5 and TRBJ2-3; no reliable D call. Between the trimmed V and J ends, which lost 8 bases and 1 base, there was a span of 13 bases. This CDR3 contains 14 residues. Per germline, CDR1 MNHEY and CDR2 SVGAGI. CDR3 nucleotides: TGTGCCAGCCGGGTCCTCCCACGCACAGATACGCAGTATTTT. Encoded protein: CASRVLPRTDTQYF.

The chain's CDR3 is CASGVGGYLGYTF. The CDR3 DNA reads as TGTGCCAGCGGAGTGGGGGGTTACCTCGGCTACACCTTC. The V gene is TRBV2, the J gene TRBJ1-2; D might be TRBD1 (5 bases). Germline V gene sequence: CDR1 SNHLY, CDR2 FYNNEI. Trimming cost V 8 bases and J 8 bases, with 18 bases left between them. The CDR3 sequence is 13 residues long. Full variable domain (remainder filled in from reference TRBV2 and TRBJ1-2): EPEVTQTPSHQVTQMGQEVILRCVPISNHLYFYWYRQILGQKVEFLVSFYNNEISEKSEIFDDQFSVERPDGSNFTLKIRSTKLEDSAMYFCASGVGGYLGYTFGSGTRLTVV.

Note on this clone: A junction boundary mismatches the germline segment, possibly from a read error. This sequence joins TRBV10-3 and TRBJ2-5; tentatively, D is TRBD1 (5 bases). The CDR3 is 15 amino acids. Germline values: CDR1 ENHRY, CDR2 SYGVKD. CDR3 bases: TGTGCCAGCAGTGGGGTGACAGCGTACCAAGAGACCCAGTACTTC. This codes for CASSGVTAYQETQYF.

The chain carries TRBV9 and TRBJ2-6; D possibly corresponds to TRBD2 (5 bases). Looked up from germline, CDR1 is SGDLS and CDR2 is YYNGEE. Trimming took off 0 bases at V and 6 bases at J, with 10 bases between the two ends. CDR3 size: 15 residues. CDR3 residues: CASSVVKGVANVLTF. The CDR3 DNA follows: TGTGCCAGCAGCGTAGTAAAGGGAGTGGCCAACGTCCTGACTTTC.

A word on this clone: One end of the junction fails to match germline, which may point to a read error. The V and J genes are TRBV20-1 and TRBJ1-1; D unclear. The CDR3 runs to 11 residues. The germline CDR1 and CDR2 sequences are DFQATT and SNEGSKA (reference sequence). CDR3 in amino acids: CRANGNTEAFF. The CDR3 DNA reads as TGCAGAGCTAACGGGAACACTGAAGCTTTCTTT.

The J gene is TRBJ2-5, the V gene TRBV7-2; 8 nucleotides agree with TRBD2. Germline trimming cut 3 bases from V and 4 bases from J; bases unmatched to any gene: 1. The CDR3 covers 13 residues. Per the germline V gene, CDR1 is SGHTA and CDR2 is FQGNSA. This CDR3 is CASSFGRVETQYF. CDR3 DNA: TGTGCCAGCAGCTTCGGGAGGGTAGAGACCCAGTACTTC.